These T cell receptor beta chains were read from a single sample in a study of T cells in Graves' hyperthyroidism and ophthalmopathy. TCRdb reanalysed the multiplex PCR reads using MiXCR and keeps one entry per CDR3 protein. The data hold approximately 630,000 distinct CDR3 sequences, with roughly 17% observed a single time. Sequences were obtained from blood. The receptors originated from a woman aged 25 to 45 with Graves' hyperthyroidism. CDR3s include the opening cysteine and the closing phenylalanine or tryptophan. A D gene is named only where the DNA matches it firmly. The size of a clone is reported for some rows only, either as once, few or many, or as a class for expanded clones.

CDR3 DNA	CDR3 protein	clone size	D gene	V gene	J gene
TGCAGTGCTAGAGATCCCAGGGGGCAAGATACGCAGTATTTT	CSARDPRGQDTQYF	-	TRBD1	TRBV20-1	TRBJ2-3
TGTGCCAGCAGTTTTGGCGGAGACGGTGAGCAGTTCTTC	CASSFGGDGEQFF	many	-	TRBV28	TRBJ2-1
TGTGCCAGCAGTTTCAGGGGGGAGGCCACTGAAGCTTTCTTT	CASSFRGEATEAFF	many	TRBD1	TRBV28	TRBJ1-1
TGTGCCAGCACGAGGACAGGGGTGGAGACCCTGTACTTC	CASTRTGVETLYF	-	TRBD1	TRBV2	TRBJ2-5
TGTGCCAGCAGCCAAGGTCCAGGGCGAGGAGAGACCCAGTACTTC	CASSQGPGRGETQYF	many	-	TRBV3-1	TRBJ2-5
TGTGCCAGCAGCTCTAGACTAGCGGGTACCTACGAGCAGTACTTC	CASSSRLAGTYEQYF	many	TRBD2	TRBV2	TRBJ2-7
TGTGCCAGCAGTTACTCGTTGCATATTTATACACATGTGAACACTGAAGCTTTCTTT	CASSYSLHIYTHVNTEAFF	many	-	TRBV6-5	TRBJ1-1
TGTGCCAGCAGTTACTCTGCTAGCGTTAGCACAGATACGCAGTATTTT	CASSYSASVSTDTQYF	many	-	TRBV6-6	TRBJ2-3
TGCAGTGCTACCCAGGGGGCTTCGGGCGAGCAGTACTTC	CSATQGASGEQYF	few	TRBD1	TRBV20-1	TRBJ2-7
TGTGCCAGCAGCCGAGATTGGACTAGCGGGCGAGAGCAGTTCTTC	CASSRDWTSGREQFF	many	TRBD2	TRBV7-3	TRBJ2-1
TGTGCCAGCAGTTCCACTTCAAGTAGCGGGAGGGCCGGGAGAGAGCAGTACTTC	CASSSTSSSGRAGREQYF	few	TRBD2	TRBV6-2/TRBV6-3	TRBJ2-7
TGTGCCAGCAGCGTAGATCGGACAGGGCCCTACGAGCAGTACTTC	CASSVDRTGPYEQYF	few	TRBD1	TRBV9	TRBJ2-7
TGTGCCAGCAGCCCCGACAGGGGGGTCAATCAGCCCCAGCATTTT	CASSPDRGVNQPQHF	many	TRBD1	TRBV6-1	TRBJ1-5
TGTGCCAGTTACGGGGGATACGGGAGGGGAGATACGCAGTATTTT	CASYGGYGRGDTQYF	many	TRBD2	TRBV7-8	TRBJ2-3
TGTGCCAGCAGCGTTAGGGGTTTGAACACTGAAGCTTTCTTT	CASSVRGLNTEAFF	many	-	TRBV5-5	TRBJ1-1
TGCAGTGCTATGCTGGGCTTGGAGACCCAGTACTTC	CSAMLGLETQYF	many	-	TRBV20-1	TRBJ2-5
TGTGCCAGCTCACCACGCGAAGGCCTGAACACTGAAGCTTTCTTT	CASSPREGLNTEAFF	-	-	TRBV18	TRBJ1-1
TGTGCCAGCAGCTTAAAGAGGTACAGGGTGAGGGACACTGAAGCTTTCTTT	CASSLKRYRVRDTEAFF	many	-	TRBV7-8	TRBJ1-1